These 32 T cell receptor beta chains originate from one sample sequenced in a study of T-cell memory formation after mild COVID-19. TCRdb recomputed calls from the 5' RACE reads with MiXCR, one row per CDR3 protein. The sample records hundreds of thousands of distinct CDR3 sequences, roughly 18% being singletons. The sequencing sample was made of PBMCs or a T cell subset sorted from them (not recorded which). The receptors here all came from an adult woman who had mild COVID-19 (a few samples of this study predate the infection). Cell type and time point are not known.

This clonotype has only a few counts. In nucleotides, the CDR3 is TGTGCCAGCAGTTATAACAGGGCGGTCACTGAAGCTTTCTTT. The encoded protein is CASSYNRAVTEAFF. The chain joins TRBV6-5 to TRBJ1-1; possibly TRBD1 for D (6 bases). CDR3 length: 14 amino acids. V lost 3 bases and J lost 4, with 12 bases in between. Germline V CDR1 and CDR2: MNHEY, SVGAGI.

This clonotype was seen a few times. This sequence joins TRBV3-1 and TRBJ2-7, with D perhaps matching TRBD1 or TRBD2 (5 bases each). Trimming pared 0 bases from V and 5 bases from J, leaving 11 bases between. The CDR3 extends over 14 amino acids. CDR1 is LGHDT and CDR2 is YNNKEL in the germline V gene (reference sequence). The CDR3 DNA is TGTGCCAGCAGCCAAGAGGATCCGGGGCACGAGCAGTACTTC. Residues: CASSQEDPGHEQYF.

The CDR3 DNA follows: TGTGCCAGCAGCTCGTCAGAAATTAACTATGGCTACACCTTC. This translates into CASSSSEINYGYTF. J is TRBJ1-2 and V is TRBV7-8; D is undetermined. The CDR3 totals 14 residues. Germline V gene data show CDR1 as SGHVS and CDR2 as FQNEAQ. V was clipped by 4 bases and J by 1 base, with 10 bases between them.

This clonotype came up a few times. This chain links TRBV7-9 with TRBJ2-1; D remains ambiguous. Germline V gene data show CDR1 as SEHNR and CDR2 as FQNEAQ (reference sequence). The length of the CDR3 is 12 residues. V lost 4 bases to trimming and J lost 9 bases, with 10 bases between them. Written as DNA, the CDR3 is TGTGCCAGCAGCTCTAAGACGGGTGAGCAGTTCTTC. Protein sequence: CASSSKTGEQFF.

This clonotype was seen a few times. The chain has TRBV19 and TRBJ2-1; 10 bases fit TRBD2. The CDR3 sequence is 15 residues long. Looked up from germline, CDR1 is LNHDA and CDR2 is SQIVND (reference sequence). Trimming at V came to 3 bases and at J to 7 bases, leaving 6 bases not matched to a gene. CDR3 nucleotides: TGTGCCAGTAGTATGAGCGGGAGGGGATGGAATGAGCAGTTCTTC. As protein: CASSMSGRGWNEQFF.

In this sample, this clonotype turned up once. The rearrangement links TRBV27 to TRBJ2-6; 9 nucleotides align to TRBD1. The CDR3 consists of 18 residues. Per the germline V gene, CDR1 is MNHEY and CDR2 is SMNVEV (reference sequence). After removal of 4 bases from V and 1 base from J, the junction contained 8 bases not matched to a gene. CDR3 sequence (DNA): TGTGCCAGCAGTTCCCGGACAGGGGTTTCGTCTGGGGCCAACGTCCTGACTTTC. This codes for CASSSRTGVSSGANVLTF.

This clonotype was detected many times. The chain recombines TRBV4-1 with TRBJ2-3, with TRBD2 matching over 11 bases. Germline trimming cut 5 bases from V and 6 bases from J; bases unmatched to any gene: 10. The CDR3 sequence is 16 residues long. The germline gives CDR1 MGHRA, CDR2 YSYEKL. The CDR3 reads CASSVRLAGNGDTQYF. CDR3 DNA: TGCGCCAGCAGCGTCCGACTAGCGGGGAATGGGGATACGCAGTATTTT.

The chain combines TRBV15 with TRBJ2-1; TRBD1 aligns across 7 bases. There are 15 residues in the CDR3. V trimming: 5 bases; J trimming: 6 bases; junction bases outside the gene matches: 10. The V gene's germline CDR1 is LNHNV and CDR2 YYDKDF (reference sequence). The CDR3 sequence is CATSSDRVLGNEQFF. The CDR3 DNA reads TGTGCCACCAGCTCTGACAGGGTCTTAGGCAATGAGCAGTTCTTC.

The CDR3 reads CSAKGQGYPYEQYF. Here the CDR3 DNA reads TGCAGTGCTAAGGGGCAGGGCTACCCCTACGAGCAGTACTTC. The chain uses TRBV20-1 and TRBJ2-7; D perhaps matches TRBD1 (5 bases). Trimming cost V 4 bases and J 2 bases, with 15 bases left between them. Germline lookup yields CDR1 DFQATT and CDR2 SNEGSKA (reference sequence). The CDR3 is made up of 14 amino acids.

This clonotype has more than one count but fewer than ten. The rearrangement uses TRBV4-1 and TRBJ2-5; the match to TRBD2 covers 8 bases. Germline trimming cut 3 bases from V and 1 base from J; bases unmatched to any gene: 4. CDR3 length equals 15 residues. Germline CDR1 MGHRA, CDR2 YSYEKL. The CDR3 nucleotides are TGCGCCAGCAGCCAGCACGGGACTAGCCAAGAGACCCAGTACTTC. Translation: CASSQHGTSQETQYF.

The chain joins TRBV5-1 to TRBJ2-1; D is ambiguous. V was cut by 4 bases and J by 3 bases, with 11 bases left in between. The CDR3 consists of 14 residues. CDR1 is SGHRS and CDR2 is YFSETQ in the germline V gene. The CDR3 nucleotides are TGCGCCAGCAGCGGCGAGATGAACTACAATGAGCAGTTCTTC. Translated, it gives CASSGEMNYNEQFF.

Points on this clonotype: The junction differs from germline at one of its ends, possibly a read error. The chain has TRBV6-4 and TRBJ2-1; D is possibly TRBD1 (5 bases). CDR1 and CDR2 from the germline V gene are MRHNA and SNTAGT. The CDR3 covers 15 residues. This CDR3 reads CASSTDSSSYTEQFF. CDR3 coding DNA: TGTGCCAGCAGTACCGACAGCAGCTCCTACACTGAGCAGTTCTTC.

This chain uses TRBV2 with TRBJ1-2; D not certain. Germline CDR1 SNHLY, CDR2 FYNNEI. Deletions cut 5 bases from V and 4 bases from J, with 17 bases between. This CDR3 contains 15 residues. CDR3 DNA sequence: TGTGCCAGCAGTTCCACACCGGGCGCCGGCTATGGCTACACCTTC. This translates into CASSSTPGAGYGYTF.

This clonotype was seen only a few times. The chain combines TRBV6-2 or TRBV6-3 with TRBJ2-7; 7 bases agree with TRBD2. The CDR3 has 13 residues. The J segment lost 5 bases and the V segment lost 7 bases, leaving 8 bases of the junction unmatched. Germline assignment: CDR1 MNHEY and CDR2 SVGEGT. The CDR3 DNA follows: TGTGCCAGCAAGGCGGGGGTAAATCACGAGCAGTACTTC. This encodes CASKAGVNHEQYF.

V is TRBV3-1 and J is TRBJ2-7; possible D gene TRBD1, 5 bases. The CDR3 totals 13 residues. V gave up 4 bases and J gave up 3 bases, with 10 bases separating them. Per germline, CDR1 LGHDT and CDR2 YNNKEL (reference sequence). The CDR3 reads CASSRVDSYEQYF. CDR3 DNA sequence: TGTGCCAGCAGCCGAGTCGACAGCTACGAGCAGTACTTC.

This clonotype has a handful of counts. The chain carries TRBV10-3 and TRBJ1-1, with a tentative D call TRBD1 (5 bases). Trimming took 2 bases from V and 4 from J, leaving 17 bases between them. This CDR3 has 16 amino acids. CDR1 is ENHRY and CDR2 is SYGVKD in the germline V gene. The CDR3 reads CAISERAGKGSTEAFF. CDR3 coding DNA: TGTGCCATCAGTGAGAGGGCAGGGAAAGGGAGCACTGAAGCTTTCTTT.

V is TRBV7-9 and J is TRBJ2-3, with D perhaps being TRBD1 or TRBD2 (6 bases each). V was cut by 2 bases and J by 7 bases, with 22 bases left in between. There are 17 residues in the CDR3. Germline values: CDR1 SEHNR, CDR2 FQNEAQ (reference sequence). For the CDR3, the DNA is TGTGCCAGCAGCTTATCCCTAGGGCCAGGGGCGGGAAATACGCAGTATTTT. Its translation is CASSLSLGPGAGNTQYF. Complete variable domain (other parts from reference TRBV7-9 and TRBJ2-3): DTGVSQNPRHKITKRGQNVTFRCDPISEHNRLYWYRQTLGQGPEFLTYFQNEAQLEKSRLLSDRFSAERPKGSFSTLEIQRTEQGDSAMYLCASSLSLGPGAGNTQYFGPGTRLTVL.

This clonotype was seen a handful of times. The V call is TRBV5-4, the J call TRBJ2-2, with a weak D call TRBD2 (5 bases). V was shortened by 0 bases and J by 4 bases, with 10 bases between the two germline ends. The germline V gene encodes CDR1 SGHNT and CDR2 YYREEE (reference sequence). This CDR3 has 15 amino acids. The CDR3 spells CASSLAGVVTGELFF. DNA of the CDR3: TGTGCCAGCAGCTTGGCCGGGGTCGTCACCGGGGAGCTGTTTTTT.

V usage is TRBV6-5 and J usage is TRBJ1-1, with TRBD1 matching over 7 bases. The CDR3 has 14 amino acids. V lost 5 bases and J lost 3; bases outside the gene matches: 6. Germline CDR1 and CDR2: MNHEY and SVGAGI. Here the CDR3 reads CASSIHRGDTEAFF. The DNA of the CDR3 is TGTGCCAGCAGTATCCACAGGGGCGACACTGAAGCTTTCTTT.

Many counts were recorded for this clonotype. The chain employs TRBV5-1 and TRBJ2-2, with 9 bases identical to TRBD2. Germline V gene sequence: CDR1 SGHRS, CDR2 YFSETQ. V lost 1 base, J lost 6 bases, and 4 bases stayed unmatched. This CDR3 is built from 15 residues. The CDR3 region is CASSLLAGDAGELFF. The CDR3 DNA is TGCGCCAGCAGCTTGTTAGCGGGGGACGCCGGGGAGCTGTTTTTT.

This clonotype was seen many times. J is TRBJ2-3 and V is TRBV7-8; D is undetermined. The germline V gene has CDR1 SGHVS and CDR2 FQNEAQ. This CDR3 region has 14 residues. V dropped 8 bases and J dropped 2 bases, with 14 bases sitting between them. CDR3 protein: CASGSPGATDTQYF. As DNA, the CDR3 is TGTGCCAGCGGCTCACCGGGCGCCACAGATACGCAGTATTTT.

The rearrangement uses TRBV6-5 and TRBJ2-1; 8 positions match TRBD1. Germline V lookup: CDR1 MNHEY, CDR2 SVGAGI. This CDR3 region has 14 residues. Trimming removed 7 bases from V and 5 bases from J; junction bases left unmatched: 7. The CDR3 is CASTADRGHNEQFF. CDR3 DNA: TGTGCCAGCACCGCCGACAGGGGACACAATGAGCAGTTCTTC.

The chain links TRBV5-1 to TRBJ1-1, with D possibly TRBD1 on 5 matching bases. Germline CDR1 and CDR2: SGHRS and YFSETQ. V shed 5 bases and J shed 4 bases, with 18 bases lying between them. The CDR3 has 15 amino acids. The DNA for the CDR3 is TGCGCCAGCAGTGTACTGGGGGTCGGGAGCACTGAAGCTTTCTTT. Its protein is CASSVLGVGSTEAFF.

This clonotype has just a few counts. This chain joins TRBV19 and TRBJ1-1; TRBD1 might be the D (5 bases). CDR1 and CDR2 (germline): LNHDA, SQIVND (reference sequence). Trimming shortened V by 5 bases and J by 1 base, and 14 bases separated the two germline ends. The CDR3 runs to 15 residues. The CDR3 protein is CASSLLGLTNTEAFF. The DNA for the CDR3 is TGTGCCAGTAGTCTACTGGGACTGACGAACACTGAAGCTTTCTTT.

The chain uses TRBV7-9 and TRBJ1-2; D remains ambiguous. Germline CDR1 SEHNR, CDR2 FQNEAQ (reference sequence). Trimming took off 3 bases at V and 4 bases at J, with 15 bases between the two ends. The CDR3 has 15 amino acids. The CDR3, as DNA: TGTGCCAGCAGCTTCCCCGAGGAGAGACTCTATGGCTACACCTTC. Translation: CASSFPEERLYGYTF. The full variable domain, its missing parts supplied by reference TRBV7-9 and TRBJ1-2, is DTGVSQNPRHKITKRGQNVTFRCDPISEHNRLYWYRQTLGQGPEFLTYFQNEAQLEKSRLLSDRFSAERPKGSFSTLEIQRTEQGDSAMYLCASSFPEERLYGYTFGSGTRLTVV.

V gene TRBV2 combines with J gene TRBJ2-1, with a weak D call TRBD1 (5 bases). Germline CDR1 reads SNHLY; CDR2 reads FYNNEI. Trimming shortened V by 7 bases and J by 6 bases, and 13 bases separated the two germline ends. The CDR3 spans 13 residues. CDR3: CASIPREGNEQFF. DNA of the CDR3: TGTGCCAGCATACCCAGGGAAGGCAATGAGCAGTTCTTC.

This chain connects TRBV9 to TRBJ2-5; 7 bases line up with TRBD1. Germline V gives CDR1 SGDLS, CDR2 YYNGEE. V shed 3 bases, J shed 3 bases, and the junction held 11 bases outside the gene matches. CDR3 length: 16 residues. The CDR3 DNA follows: TGTGCCAGCAGCGAGCCCCCGACAGGGAGCGAAGAGACCCAGTACTTC. This encodes CASSEPPTGSEETQYF.

This clonotype has just a few counts. V gene TRBV24-1 combines with J gene TRBJ1-5; possible D gene TRBD1, 5 bases. The CDR3 loop spans 15 amino acids. Per germline, CDR1 KGHDR and CDR2 SFDVKD. Between the trimmed V and J ends, which lost 3 bases and 3 bases, there was a span of 11 bases. The CDR3 is CATSDAGPNNQPQHF. The DNA of the CDR3 is TGTGCCACCAGTGATGCGGGACCGAACAATCAGCCCCAGCATTTT.

Here the CDR3 DNA reads TGTGCCAGCGGCCCGGGGGGGTCCTACGAGCAGTACTTC. Its protein product is CASGPGGSYEQYF. The V gene is TRBV12-3 or TRBV12-4, the J gene TRBJ2-7; 8 bases map to TRBD2. The V and J ends lost 8 bases and 1 base, in that order; junction bases with no gene match: 4. CDR3 length: 13 amino acids.

This clonotype was counted at least ten times. The germline gene is not matched at one end of the junction; a read error may be the cause. V gene TRBV7-9 combines with J gene TRBJ2-3, with D maybe TRBD2 (6 bases). CDR1 is SEHNR and CDR2 is FQNEAQ in the germline V gene (reference sequence). This CDR3 region has 14 residues. This CDR3 reads CASSLGTSTDTQYF. Here the CDR3 DNA reads TGCGCCAGCAGCTTGGGGACTAGCACAGATACGCAGTATTTT. The full variable domain, in which reference TRBV7-9 and TRBJ2-3 provide the parts outside the CDR3, is DTGVSQNPRHKITKRGQNVTFRCDPISEHNRLYWYRQTLGQGPEFLTYFQNEAQLEKSRLLSDRFSAERPKGSFSTLEIQRTEQGDSAMYLCASSLGTSTDTQYFGPGTRLTVL.

This clonotype was counted a few times. The V call is TRBV4-2, the J call TRBJ1-5, with TRBD1 matching over 7 bases. This CDR3 contains 15 residues. Germline values: CDR1 LGHNA, CDR2 YNFKEQ. V dropped 4 bases and J dropped 6; count of bases not matched to a gene: 9. The CDR3: CASSPPGQVSQPQHF. The DNA for the CDR3 is TGTGCCAGCAGCCCACCCGGACAGGTTTCTCAGCCCCAGCATTTT.

This clonotype was counted between two and nine times. This chain uses TRBV10-1 with TRBJ2-1; the D gene could be TRBD1 or TRBD2 (5 bases each). The germline gives CDR1 WNHNN, CDR2 SYGVQD (reference sequence). This CDR3 comprises 17 residues. Trimming took off 3 bases at V and 7 bases at J, with 22 bases between the two ends. The CDR3 nucleotides are TGCGCCAGCAGTGAAAACCTGGGGAGCGAGGGGATAAATGAGCAGTTCTTC. Translating it yields CASSENLGSEGINEQFF.